This is a list of T cell receptor beta chains from one sample in a study of blood T cell repertoires in COVID-19. Sequencing was performed with immunoSEQ multiplex PCR; in TCRdb, only in-frame clones are kept and a portion is missing. The data contain approximately 500,000 clones, about 88% of them singletons. Sample: peripheral blood. All receptors derive from a woman in her forties or fifties with COVID-19, enrolled during active disease. The CDR3 runs from the conserved cysteine through the conserved F or W. Each record gives: clone size, J gene, D gene, V gene, CDR3 protein. The D gene is left open where the match is weak. The listing skips clone size in some rows; elsewhere it reads once, few, many or a size class.

NA,TRBJ1-4,NA,TRBV30,CAWSLSREKLFF
NA,TRBJ1-2,NA,TRBV2,CASSEARSGGYTF
NA,TRBJ2-7,NA,TRBV25-1,CASSEPGRVGGQYF
NA,TRBJ1-5,NA,TRBV13,CASSSGGAGPQHF
few,TRBJ2-2,TRBD2,TRBV29-1,CGAQGAGGQSGTGELFF
NA,TRBJ1-6,NA,TRBV6-6,CASSYGGAGGNSPLHF
NA,TRBJ2-1,TRBD2,TRBV30,CAWRARTGLAAVGNEQFF
NA,TRBJ2-3,NA,TRBV29-1,CTTARADTQYF
NA,TRBJ2-5,TRBD2,TRBV3-1/TRBV3-2,CASSRRGGRGVLTQYF
NA,TRBJ1-4,NA,TRBV19,CASSIAGAGYNEKLFF
once,TRBJ1-1,TRBD1,TRBV27,CASSPGTGGITEAFF
NA,TRBJ2-1,NA,TRBV6-5,CASMAYNEQFF
NA,TRBJ1-1,NA,TRBV7-3,CASSLFKDMRGIHTPETTEAFF
NA,TRBJ2-7,NA,TRBV9,CASRGQGSEQYF